This T cell receptor (beta chain) emerged from a study of T cell responses to AZD1222 COVID-19 vaccine. At the level of the study: Second doses that came at about 4 or about 12 weeks were put together. Study-wide results and caveats: Repertoires in all cases were sampled only once the peak T cell response had passed. CD4 TCRs linked to vaccination spanned spike, dominating at 160-218 and 743-854. Clonal diversity was possibly underestimated, and the donors were mostly white British, with more females.

The data were produced by immunoSEQ multiplex PCR, yet TCRdb's version contains in-frame clones alone and is incomplete. The profile shows tens of thousands of clones, around nine tenths of them singletons. V gave up 5 bases and J gave up 7 bases, with 5 bases separating them. CDR1 is DFQATT and CDR2 is SNEGSKA in the germline V gene (reference sequence). This CDR3 is built from 10 residues. With respect to this clone: The antigen is unknown.

Specimen: peripheral blood, collected on day 0 of AZD1222 vaccination. This chain connects TRBV20-1 to TRBJ1-4; no clear D. The TCR was taken from an adult in good health. The CDR3 sequence: CSAGIEKLFF. The CDR3 DNA follows: TGCAGTGCTGGCATTGAAAAACTGTTTTTT.